This TCR beta chain emerged from a study of blood T cell repertoires in COVID-19. Clones were sequenced by immunoSEQ multiplex PCR, and TCRdb holds only the in-frame ones, with some missing. This sample carries around 190,000 clones, approximately 75% of them seen once, and the ten largest clones take around 9.2%. Participants, about 18 to 95 years old, spanned some 23 US areas. Cohorts were based on clinical histories the participants reported. Donors in Cohort 3 who had recovered were those with two negative PCRs, healthcare professional clearance, or resolution of their symptoms. The CDR3 contains 16 residues.

The chain uses TRBV21-1 and TRBJ1-5; the table's D call TRBD1 went unverified against the DNA. TRBV21-1 corresponds to a pseudogene. The sequenced material came from PBMCs or T cells enriched from blood (not recorded which). The TCR was taken from a man aged 35 to 55 who had recovered from COVID-19. CDR3 region: CASSTPRTGVNQPQHF. CDR3 coding DNA: TGTGCCAGCAGCACCCCGAGGACAGGGGTGAATCAGCCCCAGCATTTT.